The TCR beta chain described here comes from a study of T cell responses to AZD1222 COVID-19 vaccine. Turning to the study itself: Second doses at about 4 or about 12 weeks were pooled.

On this clone: The target antigen is unknown.

Study conclusions and caveats: Two AZD1222 administrations were followed by greater Spike-specific TCR breadth and depth. Donors, mostly white British, included more females; clonal diversity was possibly underestimated.

The data were produced by immunoSEQ multiplex PCR, yet TCRdb's version contains in-frame clones alone and is incomplete. Of approximately 98,000 clones listed, 86% are singletons. CDR3 length: 15 amino acids. CDR1 is KGHDR, CDR2 SFDVKD, per germline. J lost 8 bases, V lost 4 bases, and 8 bases had no gene match. This clonotype was obtained from an adult in good health. This chain connects TRBV24-1 to TRBJ1-4; 8 positions agree with TRBD1. The sequences come from peripheral blood, collected on day 0 of AZD1222 vaccination. Here the CDR3 reads CATSEPGQGVEKLFF. The DNA of the CDR3 is TGTGCCACCAGTGAGCCCGGACAGGGCGTAGAAAAACTGTTTTTT.